These 10 T cell receptor beta chains came from one sample sequenced in a study of chemoradiotherapy in HPV16-positive cancers. Sequenced by immunoSEQ multiplex PCR; TCRdb stores in-frame clones only, minus some. The table records roughly 25,000 clones, roughly 87% of them present only once. The input for sequencing was blood, taken from a patient who underwent chemoradiotherapy. Every receptor here comes from a human donor with HPV-associated anogenital cancer.

The rearrangement links TRBV7-8 to TRBJ1-5, with TRBD1 identical over 7 bases. CDR3 length equals 14 residues. The trim removed 6 bases at V and 5 bases at J, leaving 7 bases unmatched. Germline CDR1 and CDR2: SGHVS and FQNEAQ. The CDR3 DNA reads as TGTGCCAGCAGAAGACAGGGCTTCGATCAGCCCCAGCATTTT. Its protein product is CASRRQGFDQPQHF.

The sample holds a few counts of this clone. J is TRBJ2-2 and V is TRBV5-1; a possible D gene is TRBD1 (6 bases). Germline V gene lookup returns CDR1 SGHRS and CDR2 YFSETQ. This CDR3 has 17 amino acids. Deletions cut 2 bases from V and 0 bases from J, with 14 bases between. The CDR3 DNA is TGCGCCAGCAGCTTCCAGGGGACCCCCGCGAACACCGGGGAGCTGTTTTTT. It codes for CASSFQGTPANTGELFF.

The V gene is TRBV5-4, the J gene TRBJ1-3, with D unclear. Trimming took off 0 bases at V and 3 bases at J, with 7 bases between the two ends. The CDR3 has 14 residues. Per the germline V gene, CDR1 is SGHNT and CDR2 is YYREEE (reference sequence). CDR3 nucleotides: TGTGCCAGCAGCTTGGAGGTTGGTGGAAACACCATATATTTT. Translation: CASSLEVGGNTIYF.

The genes are TRBV6-5 and TRBJ2-7; unclear D gene. The ends were cut back, 9 bases at V and 4 bases at J, with 16 bases in the middle. The germline V gene encodes CDR1 MNHEY and CDR2 SVGAGI. The CDR3 is made up of 13 amino acids. CDR3 nucleotide sequence: TGTGCCAGTACCCACCCCTCCTTATACGAGCAGTACTTC. It translates to CASTHPSLYEQYF.

The chain recombines TRBV6-1 with TRBJ2-6, with D unclear. Trimming stripped 2 bases from V and 0 bases from J, with 5 bases between. The germline gives CDR1 MNHNS, CDR2 SASEGT. The CDR3 is 15 residues long. The CDR3 sequence is CASSERHSGANVLTF. Here the CDR3 DNA reads TGTGCCAGCAGTGAACGGCACTCTGGGGCCAACGTCCTGACTTTC.

This clone has only one observation. V gene TRBV6-5 combines with J gene TRBJ1-1; D might be TRBD1 (6 bases). The CDR3 has 16 amino acids. Germline values: CDR1 MNHEY, CDR2 SVGAGI. V lost 4 bases, J lost 1 base, and 16 bases lay in between. In DNA form, the CDR3 reads TGTGCCAGCAGTTTTCGCCCAGGGGCGCGGAACACTGAAGCTTTCTTT. It encodes CASSFRPGARNTEAFF.

The CDR3 DNA is TGTGCCACCCGCTCTGGAAACACCATATATTTT. Its protein is CATRSGNTIYF. The V gene is TRBV6-6, the J gene TRBJ1-3; D not resolved. The CDR3 spans 11 residues. Germline V CDR1 and CDR2: MNHNY, SVGAGI (reference sequence). V was shortened by 10 bases and J by 0 bases, with 4 bases between the two germline ends.

As concerns this clone: The junction does not match germline at one end; this may be a read error. V usage is TRBV6-6 and J usage is TRBJ1-1, with a possible D match to TRBD1 (5 bases). The CDR3 runs to 16 residues. Looked up from germline, CDR1 is MNHNY and CDR2 is SVGAGI (reference sequence). The CDR3 loop reads CASTLGSGGLNTEAFF. The CDR3 DNA follows: TGTGCCAGCACGTTAGGGTCCGGGGGTTTGAATACTGAAGCTTTCTTT.

In regard to this clone: One end of the junction varies from germline; a read error may be responsible. This sequence joins TRBV20-1 and TRBJ2-5; 9 bases fit TRBD1. This CDR3 has 11 residues. CDR1 and CDR2 (germline): DFQATT, SNEGSKA (reference sequence). CDR3 nucleotide sequence: TGTACCGGACAGGGGCAAGAGACCCAGTACTTC. It specifies CTGQGQETQYF.

J is TRBJ2-7 and V is TRBV4-3; 9 bases map to TRBD1. This CDR3 is built from 16 residues. Germline CDR1 LGHNA, CDR2 YSLEER. The ends lost 0 bases at V and 2 bases at J; junction bases unmatched: 5. CDR3 sequence reads: CASSQDIGQGTYEQYF. Here the CDR3 DNA reads TGCGCCAGCAGCCAAGATATCGGACAGGGGACCTACGAGCAGTACTTC.